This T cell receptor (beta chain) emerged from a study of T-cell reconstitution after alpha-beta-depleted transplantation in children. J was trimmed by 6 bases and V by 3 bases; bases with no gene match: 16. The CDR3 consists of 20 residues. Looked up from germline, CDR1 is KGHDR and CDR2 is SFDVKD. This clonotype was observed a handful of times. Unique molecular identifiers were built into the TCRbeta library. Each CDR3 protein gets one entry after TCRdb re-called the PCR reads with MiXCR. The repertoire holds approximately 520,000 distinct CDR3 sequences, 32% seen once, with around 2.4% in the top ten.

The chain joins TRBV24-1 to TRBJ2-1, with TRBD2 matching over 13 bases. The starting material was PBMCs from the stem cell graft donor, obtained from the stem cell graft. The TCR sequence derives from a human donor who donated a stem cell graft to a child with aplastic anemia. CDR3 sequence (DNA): TGTGCCACCAGTGATCGGACAGGACCCTGGACTAGCGGGAGTACCAATGAGCAGTTCTTC. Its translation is CATSDRTGPWTSGSTNEQFF.